This paragraph reports one TCR beta chain. The data belong to a study of blood T cell repertoires in COVID-19. Across the whole study: COVID-19 samples, acute and convalescent, were from the United States, Italy and Spain. Sources were T cells, B-cell-depleted T cells, or PBMCs; the material itself was cDNA or gDNA.

This CDR3 region has 15 residues. V was clipped by 7 bases and J by 7 bases; unmatched bases: 10. Per the germline V gene, CDR1 is MNHEY and CDR2 is SVGAGI. Methods used by the authors: Reference gene primer amplification gave nucleated cell count estimates. Generated by immunoSEQ multiplex PCR, the TCRdb table keeps only in-frame clones and is missing some. V and J calls and clone size are as listed in that table; D and trimming were resolved from the DNA. Of roughly 250,000 clones in the sample, roughly four fifths were seen once. The clonotype originates from a man between 50 and 59 years old with acute or convalescent COVID-19. The specimen was peripheral blood. The chain combines TRBV6-5 with TRBJ1-6, with 7 nucleotides matching TRBD1. DNA of the CDR3: TGTGCCAGCATAGGGAGGACAGGATTAAATTCACCCCTCCACTTT. This codes for CASIGRTGLNSPLHF.